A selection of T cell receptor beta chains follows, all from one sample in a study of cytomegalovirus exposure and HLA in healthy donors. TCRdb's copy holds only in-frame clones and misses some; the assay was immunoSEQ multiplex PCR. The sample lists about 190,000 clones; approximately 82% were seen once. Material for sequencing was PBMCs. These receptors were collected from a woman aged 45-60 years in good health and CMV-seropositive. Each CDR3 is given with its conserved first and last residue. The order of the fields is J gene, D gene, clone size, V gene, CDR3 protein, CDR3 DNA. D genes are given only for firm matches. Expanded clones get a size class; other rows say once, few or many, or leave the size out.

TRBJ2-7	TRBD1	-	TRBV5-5	CASSLTGITYEQYF	TGTGCCAGCAGCCTGACAGGGATCACCTACGAGCAGTACTTC
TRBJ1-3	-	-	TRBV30	CAWSRGENTIYF	TGTGCCTGGAGTAGAGGTGAAAACACCATATATTTT
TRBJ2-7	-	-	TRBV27	CASSLTPGSYEQYF	TGTGCCAGCAGTTTAACTCCAGGATCCTACGAGCAGTACTTC
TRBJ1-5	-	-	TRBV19	CASSSGGGGSNQPQHF	TGTGCCAGTAGTAGCGGGGGTGGCGGAAGCAATCAGCCCCAGCATTTT
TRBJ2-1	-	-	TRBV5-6	CASSLVQGGSYNEQFF	TGTGCCAGCAGCTTGGTCCAGGGGGGCTCCTACAATGAGCAGTTCTTC
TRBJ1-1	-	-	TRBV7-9	CASSVTVNTEAFF	TGTGCCAGCAGCGTGACAGTGAACACTGAAGCTTTCTTT
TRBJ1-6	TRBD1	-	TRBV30	CAWSKTGAGNSPLHF	TGTGCCTGGAGTAAGACAGGGGCGGGGAATTCACCCCTCCACTTT
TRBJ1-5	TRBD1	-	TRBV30	CAWDRGYGQPQHF	TGTGCCTGGGACAGGGGGTACGGGCAGCCCCAGCATTTT
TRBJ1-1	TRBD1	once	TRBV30	CAWTLGTGGTEAFF	TGTGCCTGGACCCTGGGGACAGGGGGCACTGAAGCTTTCTTT
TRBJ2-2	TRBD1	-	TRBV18	CASSRDRVNTGELFF	TGTGCCAGCTCACGGGACAGGGTTAACACCGGGGAGCTGTTTTTT
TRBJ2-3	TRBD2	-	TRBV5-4	CASSLAGNTDTQYF	TGTGCCAGCAGCTTAGCGGGAAACACAGATACGCAGTATTTT
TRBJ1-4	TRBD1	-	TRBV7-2	CASSSDRGNEKLFF	TGTGCCAGCAGCTCGGACAGGGGTAATGAAAAACTGTTTTTT
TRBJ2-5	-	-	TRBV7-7	CASSLSRGMQETQYF	TGTGCCAGCAGCTTGTCCAGGGGAATGCAAGAGACCCAGTACTTC
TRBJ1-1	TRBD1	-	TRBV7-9	CSSSLGTGEAFF	TGTTCCAGCAGCTTAGGGACAGGGGAAGCTTTCTTT
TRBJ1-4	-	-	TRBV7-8	CASSRRGGPAATNEKLFF	TGTGCCAGCAGTCGCCGGGGGGGGCCCGCCGCAACTAATGAAAAACTGTTTTTT
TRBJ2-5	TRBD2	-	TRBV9	CASSASGGPQETQYF	TGTGCCAGCAGCGCTAGCGGGGGGCCTCAAGAGACCCAGTACTTC
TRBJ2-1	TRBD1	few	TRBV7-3	CASSFGTGANEQFF	TGTGCCAGCAGCTTCGGGACAGGGGCCAATGAGCAGTTCTTC
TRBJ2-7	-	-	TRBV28	CASSPTVIDEQYF	TGTGCCAGCAGTCCGACAGTCATCGACGAGCAGTACTTC
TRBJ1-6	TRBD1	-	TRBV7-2	CASSLGTGTNSPLHF	TGTGCCAGCAGCTTAGGGACAGGCACTAATTCACCCCTCCACTTT
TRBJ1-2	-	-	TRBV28	CASSFGGLGGYTF	TGTGCCAGCAGTTTCGGGGGTCTCGGTGGCTACACCTTC
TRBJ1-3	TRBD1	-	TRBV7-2	CASSSNRGSGNTIYF	TGTGCCAGCAGCTCAAACAGGGGCTCTGGAAACACCATATATTTT
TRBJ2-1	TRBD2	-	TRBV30	CAWSGLAGGQNEQFF	TGTGCCTGGAGCGGACTAGCGGGGGGGCAGAATGAGCAGTTCTTC
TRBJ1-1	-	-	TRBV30	CAWSQASRTVNTEAFF	TGTGCCTGGAGCCAGGCTTCACGGACAGTGAACACTGAAGCTTTCTTT
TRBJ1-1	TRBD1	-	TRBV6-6	CASSAGTGGRTTEAFF	TGTGCCAGCAGTGCCGGGACAGGGGGACGAACCACTGAAGCTTTCTTT
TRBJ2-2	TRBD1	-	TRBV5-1	CASSGLTGIDTGELFF	TGCGCCAGCAGCGGCCTGACAGGGATAGACACCGGGGAGCTGTTTTTT
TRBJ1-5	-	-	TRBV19	CASSIWQGGNQPQHF	TGTGCCAGTAGTATCTGGCAGGGTGGCAATCAGCCCCAGCATTTT
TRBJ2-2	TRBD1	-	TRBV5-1	CASSGQGGTGELFF	TGCGCCAGCAGCGGACAGGGCGGAACCGGGGAGCTGTTTTTT
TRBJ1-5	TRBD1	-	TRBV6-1	CASSVEGAGGQPQHF	TGTGCCAGCAGTGTCGAGGGGGCAGGAGGTCAGCCCCAGCATTTT
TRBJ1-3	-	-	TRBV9	CASSVATGRGDSGNTIYF	TGTGCCAGCAGCGTAGCTACGGGCAGGGGAGACTCTGGAAACACCATATATTTT
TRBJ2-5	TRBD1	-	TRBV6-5	CASSARGQGAKTQYF	TGTGCCAGCAGTGCGAGGGGACAGGGGGCCAAGACCCAGTACTTC
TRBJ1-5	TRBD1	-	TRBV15	CATSGRGTGNQPQHF	TGTGCCACCAGCGGTCGGGGGACAGGGAACCAGCCCCAGCATTTT
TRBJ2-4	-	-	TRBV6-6	CATGQKNIQYF	TGTGCCACCGGACAGAAAAACATTCAGTACTTC
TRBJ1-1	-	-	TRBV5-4	CASRGNSNTEAFF	TGTGCCAGTCGCGGAAATTCGAACACTGAAGCTTTCTTT
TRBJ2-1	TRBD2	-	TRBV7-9	CASSLVSSGVSYNEQFF	TGTGCCAGCAGCTTAGTGTCTAGCGGGGTTTCCTACAATGAGCAGTTCTTC
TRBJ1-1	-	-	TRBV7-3	CASSFNWGPNTEAFF	TGTGCCAGCAGCTTCAACTGGGGCCCGAACACTGAAGCTTTCTTT
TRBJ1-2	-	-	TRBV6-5	CASSEDGVHGYTF	TGTGCCAGCAGTGAAGACGGGGTACATGGCTACACCTTC
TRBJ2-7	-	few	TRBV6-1	CASSESWGRDYEQYF	TGTGCCAGCAGTGAGTCTTGGGGGCGAGACTACGAGCAGTACTTC
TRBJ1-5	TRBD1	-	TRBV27	CASSLRGTGIYQPQHF	TGTGCCAGCAGTTTACGAGGGACAGGGATTTATCAGCCCCAGCATTTT
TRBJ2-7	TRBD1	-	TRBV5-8	CASRQGWPDYEQYF	TGTGCCAGCAGACAGGGGTGGCCTGACTACGAGCAGTACTTC
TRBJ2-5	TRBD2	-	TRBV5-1	CASSDRTSGGQETQYF	TGCGCCAGCAGCGACAGGACTAGCGGGGGGCAAGAGACCCAGTACTTC
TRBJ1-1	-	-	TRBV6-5	CASSPRVMNTEAFF	TGTGCCAGCAGCCCCAGGGTCATGAACACTGAAGCTTTCTTT
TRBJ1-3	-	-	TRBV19	CASHAGSAGNTIYF	TGTGCCAGTCACGCCGGGAGTGCTGGAAACACCATATATTTT
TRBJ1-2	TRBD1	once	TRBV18	CASSREDRANYGYTF	TGTGCCAGCTCAAGGGAGGACAGGGCAAACTATGGCTACACCTTC
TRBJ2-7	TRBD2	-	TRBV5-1	CASSLVVGRGTYEQYF	TGCGCCAGCAGCCTTGTCGTCGGGAGGGGGACCTACGAGCAGTACTTC
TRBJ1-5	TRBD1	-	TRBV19	CASSLGQAYQPQHF	TGTGCCAGTAGTCTAGGACAGGCGTATCAGCCCCAGCATTTT
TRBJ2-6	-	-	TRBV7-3	CASSSGLAGLRSSGANVLTF	TGTGCCAGCAGCTCAGGACTCGCCGGACTTCGGAGCTCTGGGGCCAACGTCCTGACTTTC
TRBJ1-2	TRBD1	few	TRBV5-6	CASSLRTGGFDGYTF	TGTGCCAGCAGCTTGAGAACAGGGGGTTTCGATGGCTACACCTTC
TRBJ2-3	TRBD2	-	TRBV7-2	CASSLLAGGTDTQYF	TGTGCCAGCAGCCTCTTAGCGGGGGGCACAGATACGCAGTATTTT
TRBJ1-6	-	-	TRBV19	CASSPVLSSPLHF	TGTGCCAGTTCTCCCGTCCTTTCTTCACCCCTCCACTTT
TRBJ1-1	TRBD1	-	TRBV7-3	CASSLQGARDTEAFF	TGTGCCAGCAGCCTGCAGGGGGCTAGGGACACTGAAGCTTTCTTT
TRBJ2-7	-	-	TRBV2	CASSKSVEYEQYF	TGTGCCAGCAGTAAGTCGGTAGAGTACGAGCAGTACTTC
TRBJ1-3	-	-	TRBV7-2	CASSLRGSESSGNTIYF	TGTGCCAGCAGCTTGAGGGGGAGCGAGAGCTCTGGAAACACCATATATTTT
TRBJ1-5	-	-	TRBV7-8	CASSFQVPSRFADQPQHF	TGTGCCAGCAGCTTTCAAGTCCCAAGCCGGTTTGCCGATCAGCCCCAGCATTTT
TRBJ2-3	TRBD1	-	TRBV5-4	CASSSGQGTDTQYF	TGTGCCAGCAGCTCCGGACAGGGCACAGATACGCAGTATTTT
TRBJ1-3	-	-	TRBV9	CASSMGSGSGNTIYF	TGTGCCAGCAGCATGGGGAGTGGCTCTGGAAACACCATATATTTT
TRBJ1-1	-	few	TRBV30	CAWSVNQYTEAFF	TGTGCCTGGAGTGTAAATCAATACACTGAAGCTTTCTTT
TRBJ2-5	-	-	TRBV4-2	CASSPKTPQRDQETQYF	TGTGCCAGCAGCCCGAAAACTCCTCAGAGGGACCAAGAGACCCAGTACTTC
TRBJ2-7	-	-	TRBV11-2	CASSLLSSDEQYF	TGTGCCAGCAGCTTATTATCCTCGGACGAGCAGTACTTC
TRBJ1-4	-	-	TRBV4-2	CASSQGADSLNEKLFF	TGTGCCAGCAGCCAGGGGGCGGACAGTCTTAATGAAAAACTGTTTTTT